This T cell receptor (beta chain) was identified during a study of blood T cell repertoires in COVID-19. About the research overall: The samples span acute and convalescent COVID-19 from the United States, Italy and Spain. PBMCs, B-cell-depleted T cells, or T cells were the source of the cDNA or gDNA that made up the material.

Original methodology: The assay estimated nucleated cells by amplifying reference gene primers. TCRdb's copy holds only in-frame clones and misses some; the assay was immunoSEQ multiplex PCR. V and J calls plus clone size are reproduced from that table; the DNA served to infer D and trimming. The top ten hold 30% to 45% of the sample, which has almost 80,000 clones, roughly 85% seen once. In germline, CDR1 is MDHEN, CDR2 SYDVKM. With 5 bases removed from V and 0 bases from J, the gap between germline ends came to 14 bases. The CDR3 loop spans 15 amino acids. This chain uses TRBV28 with TRBJ2-7, with D possibly TRBD2 on 6 matching bases. The TCR comes from a woman between 65 and 79 years old with acute or convalescent COVID-19. Material: peripheral blood. The DNA of the CDR3 is TGTGCCAGCAGTAAAAGCGGGCCAAGCTCCTACGAGCAGTACTTC. Protein product: CASSKSGPSSYEQYF.